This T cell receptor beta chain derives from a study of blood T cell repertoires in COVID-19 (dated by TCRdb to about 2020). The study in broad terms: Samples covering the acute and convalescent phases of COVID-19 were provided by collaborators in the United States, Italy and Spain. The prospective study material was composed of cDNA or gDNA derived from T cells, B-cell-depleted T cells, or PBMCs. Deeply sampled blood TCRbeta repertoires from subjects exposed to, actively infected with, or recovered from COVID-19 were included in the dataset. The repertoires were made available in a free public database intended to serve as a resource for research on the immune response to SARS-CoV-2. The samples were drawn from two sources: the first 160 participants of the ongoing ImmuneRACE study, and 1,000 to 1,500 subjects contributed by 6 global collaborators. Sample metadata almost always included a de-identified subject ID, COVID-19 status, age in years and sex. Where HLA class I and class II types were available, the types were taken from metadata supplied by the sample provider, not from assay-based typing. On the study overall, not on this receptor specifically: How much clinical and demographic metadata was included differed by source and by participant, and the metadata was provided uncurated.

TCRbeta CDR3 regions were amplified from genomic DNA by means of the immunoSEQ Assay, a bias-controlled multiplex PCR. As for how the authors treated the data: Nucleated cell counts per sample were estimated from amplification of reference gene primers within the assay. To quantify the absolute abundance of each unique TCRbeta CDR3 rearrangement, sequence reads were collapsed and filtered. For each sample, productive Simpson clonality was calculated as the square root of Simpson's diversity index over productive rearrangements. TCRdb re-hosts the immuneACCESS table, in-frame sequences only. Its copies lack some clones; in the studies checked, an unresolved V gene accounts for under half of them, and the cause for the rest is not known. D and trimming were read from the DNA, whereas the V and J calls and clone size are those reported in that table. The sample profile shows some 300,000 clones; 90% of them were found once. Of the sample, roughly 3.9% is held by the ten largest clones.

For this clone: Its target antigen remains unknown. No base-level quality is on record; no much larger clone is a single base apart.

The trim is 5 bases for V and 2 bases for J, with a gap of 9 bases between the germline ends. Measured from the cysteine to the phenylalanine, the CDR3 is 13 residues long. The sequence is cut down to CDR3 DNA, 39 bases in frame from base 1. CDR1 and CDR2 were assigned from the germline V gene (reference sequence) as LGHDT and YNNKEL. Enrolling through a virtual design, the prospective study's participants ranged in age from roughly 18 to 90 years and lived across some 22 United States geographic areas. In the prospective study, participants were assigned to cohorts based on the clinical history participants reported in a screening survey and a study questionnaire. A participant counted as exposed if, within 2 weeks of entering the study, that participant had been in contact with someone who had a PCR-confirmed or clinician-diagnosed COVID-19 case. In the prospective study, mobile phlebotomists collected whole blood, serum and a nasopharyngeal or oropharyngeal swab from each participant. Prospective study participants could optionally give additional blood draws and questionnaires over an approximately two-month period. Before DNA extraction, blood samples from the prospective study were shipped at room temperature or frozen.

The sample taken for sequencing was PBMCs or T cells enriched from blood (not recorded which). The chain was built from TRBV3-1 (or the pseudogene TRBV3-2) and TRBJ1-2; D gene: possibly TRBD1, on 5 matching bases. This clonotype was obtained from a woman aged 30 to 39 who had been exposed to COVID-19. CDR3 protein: CASSSRTNYGYTF. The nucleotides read TGTGCCAGCAGCAGCAGGACAAACTATGGCTACACCTTC.